The 27 T cell receptor beta chains in this list originate from one sample, sequenced in a study of CD8 T cells in Susac syndrome (dated by TCRdb to between 2017 and 2020). Library preparation used the immunoSEQ multiplex PCR assay. RNA was extracted using the RNeasy kit, and about 0.5 to 1 ug of the RNA was reverse transcribed with random hexamers. In TCRdb, the public reads were trimmed at Q25 with fastp and aligned with MiXCR, with productive beta chains retained. Duplicate CDR3 protein sequences are folded into a single record with the most common DNA and genes. The table for this sample lists around 140,000 distinct CDR3 sequences; around 85% of them were counted only once. 0.51% of the sample comes from the top ten. Material: CD8+ T cells from PBMCs. The receptor set was obtained from a human donor with multiple sclerosis.

The chain links TRBV5-1 to TRBJ1-5; 7 bases are a match to TRBD1. The CDR3 is made up of 15 amino acids. Unmatched junction bases numbered 3, after V lost 1 base and J lost 2 bases. CDR1 is SGHRS and CDR2 is YFSETQ in the germline V gene. The DNA for the CDR3 is TGCGCCAGCAGCTTGACAGGGGCTGGCAATCAGCCCCAGCATTTT. It translates to CASSLTGAGNQPQHF.

The chain is built from TRBV6-5 and TRBJ2-1, with 11 bases matching TRBD2. Germline trimming cut 6 bases from V and 6 bases from J; bases unmatched to any gene: 7. Germline values: CDR1 MNHEY, CDR2 SVGAGI. The CDR3 runs to 15 residues. The CDR3 DNA follows: TGTGCCAGCAGCATTACTAGCGGGAGCCCCAATGAGCAGTTCTTC. Encoded protein: CASSITSGSPNEQFF.

The chain has TRBV7-2 and TRBJ2-3; possible D gene TRBD2, 5 bases. Trimming took 3 bases from V and 5 from J, leaving 18 bases between them. The CDR3 runs to 16 residues. The germline V gene has CDR1 SGHTA and CDR2 FQGNSA. The CDR3 DNA sequence: TGTGCCAGCAGCTTGGCGTTGGTGATAGGAGGAGATACGCAGTATTTT. This gives the protein CASSLALVIGGDTQYF.

The chain couples TRBV7-6 to TRBJ2-1; 8 nucleotides agree with TRBD2. Germline V CDR1 and CDR2: SGHVS, FNYEAQ. CDR3 length: 16 residues. Unmatched junction bases numbered 8, after V lost 1 base and J lost 6 bases. The CDR3 DNA is TGTGCCAGCAGCTTAGGTGATAGGACTAGCCCCAATGAGCAGTTCTTC. Amino acids: CASSLGDRTSPNEQFF. Based on the CDR3 plus reference TRBV7-6 and TRBJ2-1, the full variable domain is GAGVSQSPRYKVTKRGQDVALRCDPISGHVSLYWYRQALGQGPEFLTYFNYEAQQDKSGLPNDRFSAERPEGSISTLTIQRTEQRDSAMYRCASSLGDRTSPNEQFFGPGTRLTVL.

This clonotype was counted a few times. The V and J genes are TRBV12-3 or TRBV12-4 and TRBJ2-7; a weak D match, TRBD2 (6 bases). V dropped 6 bases and J dropped 4 bases, with 13 bases sitting between them. The CDR3 is 13 residues long. The CDR3 here is CASRRDLGYEQYF. In DNA, the CDR3 is TGTGCCAGCAGGCGGGACCTCGGTTACGAGCAGTACTTC.

The chain recombines TRBV5-1 with TRBJ1-1; TRBD1 matches 7 bases. The CDR3 extends over 14 amino acids. CDR1 is SGHRS, CDR2 YFSETQ, per germline. V was clipped by 0 bases and J by 8 bases; unmatched bases: 7. The CDR3: CASSLEGDSIEAFF. The DNA of the CDR3 is TGCGCCAGCAGCTTGGAAGGGGACAGCATCGAAGCTTTCTTT.

V is TRBV3-1 and J is TRBJ2-2, with a weak D call TRBD1 (6 bases). Trimming took off 5 bases at V and 3 bases at J, with 22 bases between the two ends. Germline V gene lookup returns CDR1 LGHDT and CDR2 YNNKEL (reference sequence). The CDR3 has 18 residues. The CDR3 here is CASSARPGQIRDTGELFF. CDR3 sequence (DNA): TGTGCCAGCAGCGCCCGACCCGGACAGATAAGGGACACCGGGGAGCTGTTTTTT.

This chain links TRBV20-1 with TRBJ2-5; TRBD2 agrees at 10 bases. After removal of 5 bases from V and 5 bases from J, the junction contained 8 bases not matched to a gene. The CDR3 runs to 14 residues. Germline assignment: CDR1 DFQATT and CDR2 SNEGSKA (reference sequence). Here the CDR3 reads CSAPSSGGWETQYF. In DNA, the CDR3 is TGCAGTGCTCCCTCTAGCGGGGGATGGGAGACCCAGTACTTC.

This rearrangement joins TRBV2 to TRBJ1-5; no reliable D call. Trimming removed 6 bases at V and 7 bases at J, with 13 bases between. The CDR3 covers 13 residues. Germline CDR1 SNHLY, CDR2 FYNNEI. CDR3 amino acids: CASSESWAQPQHF. In DNA, the CDR3 is TGTGCCAGCAGCGAAAGCTGGGCACAGCCCCAGCATTTT.

The chain recombines TRBV27 with TRBJ2-1; D call uncertain. V was clipped by 6 bases and J by 6 bases, with 6 bases between them. The CDR3 length is 11 residues. Germline V CDR1 and CDR2: MNHEY, SMNVEV (reference sequence). The CDR3 loop is CASRWLNEQFF. The CDR3 nucleotides read TGTGCCAGCAGGTGGCTCAATGAGCAGTTCTTC.

V and J are TRBV29-1 and TRBJ2-7; TRBD2 aligns across 7 bases. The germline gives CDR1 SQVTM, CDR2 ANQGSEA. Trimming took 3 bases from V and 1 from J; bases not matched to a gene: 6. This CDR3 has 14 residues. CDR3 in amino acids: CSVEGGGLSYEQYF. CDR3 bases: TGCAGCGTTGAGGGGGGGGGACTTTCCTACGAGCAGTACTTC.

V and J are TRBV24-1 and TRBJ1-1, with 7 bases identical to TRBD1. Germline values: CDR1 KGHDR, CDR2 SFDVKD. The CDR3 extends over 12 amino acids. The junction had 5 bases not matched to a gene; V was cut back by 4 bases and J by 10 bases. CDR3 nucleotides: TGTGCCACCAGTGAGCCAACAGGGGCAGCTTTCTTT. Translating it yields CATSEPTGAAFF.

The V and J genes are TRBV4-1 and TRBJ2-3; D is possibly TRBD2 (5 bases). CDR3 length equals 13 residues. Germline values: CDR1 MGHRA, CDR2 YSYEKL. V was clipped by 0 bases and J by 5 bases, with 6 bases between them. The CDR3 spells CASSQDAGDTQYF. CDR3 bases: TGCGCCAGCAGCCAAGATGCGGGAGATACGCAGTATTTT.

The gene calls are TRBV10-3 and TRBJ2-1; TRBD1 matches at 11 bases. V was clipped by 10 bases and J by 6 bases; unmatched bases: 5. Looked up from germline, CDR1 is ENHRY and CDR2 is SYGVKD. This CDR3 has 13 amino acids. The DNA of the CDR3 is TGTGCCACCGGGACAGGGGGACTCAATGAGCAGTTCTTC. Amino acids: CATGTGGLNEQFF.

The chain employs TRBV30 and TRBJ1-1; the D is unclear. The CDR3 consists of 15 residues. Germline loops: CDR1 GTSNPN, CDR2 SVGIG (reference sequence). Trimming left V 0 bases short and J 4 bases short, with 15 bases between. CDR3 loop: CAWSVPWERATEAFF. The CDR3 DNA follows: TGTGCCTGGAGTGTACCTTGGGAAAGGGCCACTGAAGCTTTCTTT.

The chain links TRBV28 to TRBJ1-5; tentatively, D is TRBD1 (5 bases). The germline CDR1 and CDR2 sequences are MDHEN and SYDVKM. The CDR3 loop spans 13 amino acids. With 6 bases removed from V and 11 bases from J, the gap between germline ends came to 17 bases. CDR3 in amino acids: CASSPRGRLTQHF. CDR3 DNA: TGTGCCAGCAGCCCAAGGGGACGTTTGACCCAGCATTTT.

The chain recombines TRBV28 with TRBJ2-3; D perhaps matches TRBD1 (6 bases). The CDR3 is made up of 15 amino acids. V lost 3 bases and J 4 bases, leaving 14 bases between the germline ends. CDR1 is MDHEN and CDR2 is SYDVKM in the germline V gene. DNA of the CDR3: TGTGCCAGCAGTTTCCAGGGGACCATACCAGATACGCAGTATTTT. This codes for CASSFQGTIPDTQYF.

The CDR3 here is CATSTSSYNEQFF. The CDR3 nucleotides are TGTGCCACCAGTACGAGCTCCTACAATGAGCAGTTCTTC. This rearrangement joins TRBV24-1 to TRBJ2-1; no firm D call. From germline, CDR1 is KGHDR and CDR2 SFDVKD. V lost 6 bases and J lost 0, with 5 bases in between. CDR3 size: 13 residues.

This clonotype was detected only a few times. The J gene is TRBJ2-7, the V gene TRBV19; no clear D gene. V was trimmed by 3 bases and J by 3 bases, leaving 9 bases between them. Per the germline V gene, CDR1 is LNHDA and CDR2 is SQIVND (reference sequence). The CDR3 extends over 13 amino acids. This chain's CDR3 is CASSISDGYEQYF. The CDR3 DNA reads as TGTGCCAGTAGTATCTCGGACGGCTACGAGCAGTACTTC.

V usage is TRBV2 and J usage is TRBJ1-2; 9 nucleotides line up with TRBD1. The ends lost 6 bases at V and 5 bases at J; junction bases unmatched: 4. Germline V gene data show CDR1 as SNHLY and CDR2 as FYNNEI. The CDR3 covers 13 residues. In DNA form, the CDR3 reads TGTGCCAGCAGCGGGACAGGGAGTTATGGCTACACCTTC. This codes for CASSGTGSYGYTF.

As to this clonotype: One end of the junction fails to match germline, which may point to a read error. V and J are TRBV11-2 and TRBJ2-2; D is uncertain. CDR3 length: 15 residues. Germline loops: CDR1 SGHAT, CDR2 FQNNGV. CDR3 coding DNA: TGTGCCAACAGCTCCTCAGCGCGATCCACCGGGGAGCTGTTTTTT. This encodes CANSSSARSTGELFF.

The rearrangement links TRBV9 to TRBJ2-2; no clear D gene. The V end was cut by 0 bases, the J end by 4 bases, with 4 bases between. This CDR3 is 13 amino acids long. Germline CDR1 reads SGDLS; CDR2 reads YYNGEE. CDR3 sequence (DNA): TGTGCCAGCAGCGTAGGACTCACCGGGGAGCTGTTTTTT. It yields the protein CASSVGLTGELFF.

This rearrangement joins TRBV12-3 or TRBV12-4 to TRBJ2-4, with 13 nucleotides matching TRBD2. The CDR3 spans 17 residues. V gave up 5 bases and J gave up 6 bases; unmatched junction bases: 10. The CDR3 DNA reads as TGTGCCAGCAGTCCTCTACGACTAGCGGGGGGCATAAACATTCAGTACTTC. Translation: CASSPLRLAGGINIQYF.

This clonotype appeared once. V gene TRBV24-1 combines with J gene TRBJ2-2; TRBD1 agrees at 9 bases. V shed 7 bases, J shed 7 bases, and the junction held 9 bases outside the gene matches. This CDR3 spans 15 amino acids. Germline CDR1 KGHDR, CDR2 SFDVKD. CDR3: CATRETGGSGGELFF. Here the CDR3 DNA reads TGTGCCACCAGGGAAACAGGGGGCAGTGGCGGGGAGCTGTTTTTT.

This chain uses TRBV7-2 with TRBJ1-2; 7 positions match TRBD1. Germline V gene sequence: CDR1 SGHTA, CDR2 FQGNSA. With 4 bases clipped from V and 4 bases from J, the junction kept 3 bases outside the gene matches. The CDR3 is 13 amino acids. DNA for the CDR3: TGTGCCAGCAGCTACAGGGGAGGCTATGGCTACACCTTC. It yields the protein CASSYRGGYGYTF.

The rearrangement uses TRBV29-1 and TRBJ1-1; D is unresolved. The V end was cut by 7 bases, the J end by 1 base, with 16 bases between. The CDR3 contains 14 residues. In germline, CDR1 is SQVTM, CDR2 ANQGSEA. CDR3 in amino acids: CSAGPAGPNTEAFF. In nucleotides, the CDR3 is TGCAGCGCCGGCCCGGCAGGACCGAACACTGAAGCTTTCTTT.

The V gene is TRBV24-1, the J gene TRBJ2-1; the match to TRBD1 covers 9 bases. The V segment lost 9 bases and the J segment 3 bases; nucleotides outside the gene matches: 11. Germline CDR1 KGHDR, CDR2 SFDVKD. The CDR3 loop spans 16 amino acids. CDR3 DNA sequence: TGTGCCACCGTCCCCGGGACAGGGTCCTTCTACAATGAGCAGTTCTTC. This codes for CATVPGTGSFYNEQFF.